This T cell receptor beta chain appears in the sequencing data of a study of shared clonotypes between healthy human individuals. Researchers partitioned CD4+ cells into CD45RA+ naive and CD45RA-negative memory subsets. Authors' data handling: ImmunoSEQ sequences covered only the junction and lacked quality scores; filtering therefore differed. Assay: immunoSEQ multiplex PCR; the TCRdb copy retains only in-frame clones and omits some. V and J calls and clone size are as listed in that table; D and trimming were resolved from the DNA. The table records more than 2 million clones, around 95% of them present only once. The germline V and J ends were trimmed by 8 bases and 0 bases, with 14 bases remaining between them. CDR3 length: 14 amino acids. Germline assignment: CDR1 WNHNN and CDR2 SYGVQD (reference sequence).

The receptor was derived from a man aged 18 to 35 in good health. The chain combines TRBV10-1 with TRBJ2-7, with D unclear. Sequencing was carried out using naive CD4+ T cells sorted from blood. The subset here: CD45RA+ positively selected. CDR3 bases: TGCGCCAGCTCCTCAGACACCTACTCCTACGAGCAGTACTTC. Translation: CASSSDTYSYEQYF.